The clone carrying this T cell receptor beta chain has only a few counts. The data stem from a study of T cells after yellow fever vaccination. Trimming pared 3 bases from V and 10 bases from J, leaving 15 bases between. The CDR3 has 13 amino acids. Germline values: CDR1 GTSNPN, CDR2 SVGIG (reference sequence). MiXCR, applied by TCRdb to the 5' RACE reads, yields one record per CDR3 protein. The table includes 450,000 to 550,000 distinct CDR3 sequences, roughly a fifth detected once. Sequencing used PBMCs, obtained 15 days after the yellow fever booster vaccination. The rearrangement joins TRBV30 to TRBJ1-4; D unclear. The receptor was isolated from a man under 40 who received the YFV17D yellow fever vaccine. The CDR3 loop reads CAWSEGRSRKLFF. CDR3 sequence (DNA): TGTGCCTGGAGCGAGGGTCGTTCTCGAAAACTGTTTTTT.